Listed here is a single T cell receptor (beta chain). From whole blood left unfractionated, total RNA was extracted. One entry per CDR3 protein results from TCRdb running MiXCR on the 5' RACE reads. The repertoire holds roughly 110,000 distinct CDR3 sequences, with roughly 19% as singletons. With V trimmed by 3 bases and J by 7 bases, 9 bases remained unmatched. The germline gives CDR1 SQVTM, CDR2 ANQGSEA. The CDR3 consists of 13 residues. The sample belongs to a study of human T cells and chemical hapten exposure. J is TRBJ2-7 and V is TRBV29-1, with TRBD1 matching over 7 bases. This TCR was sampled from a human donor in good health. In DNA, the CDR3 is TGCAGCGTTGACGTTGCAGGGGGTAAGGAGCAGTACTTC. Translation gives CSVDVAGGKEQYF.